The 22 T cell receptor beta chains in this list originate from one sample, sequenced in a study. Each CDR3 protein gets one entry after TCRdb re-called the 5' RACE reads with MiXCR. The sample lists 12,000 or so distinct CDR3 sequences, roughly 51% occurring once. The sorted Tregs were CD4+CD25+CD127-/low cells. Specimen: tumor-infiltrating Tregs sorted from the breast tumor. Receptor source: a female donor with breast cancer.

This clonotype is a singleton in its sample. The chain has TRBV5-1 and TRBJ2-5, with unresolved D. The CDR3 is 11 residues long. V lost 5 bases to trimming and J lost 5 bases, with 7 bases between them. Germline-derived CDR1 and CDR2 are SGHRS and YFSETQ. The CDR3 DNA sequence: TGCGCCAGCAGTAATACGGAGACCCAGTACTTC. Translation: CASSNTETQYF. Together with reference TRBV5-1 and TRBJ2-5, the CDR3 gives the full variable domain: KAGVTQTPRYLIKTRGQQVTLSCSPISGHRSVSWYQQTPGQGLQFLFEYFSETQRNKGNFPGRFSGRQFSNSRSEMNVSTLELGDSALYLCASSNTETQYFGPGTRLLVL.

The rearrangement uses TRBV7-2 and TRBJ1-4, with D maybe TRBD1 (6 bases). CDR1 and CDR2 (germline): SGHTA, FQGNSA. The CDR3 runs to 13 residues. V was shortened by 4 bases and J by 4 bases, with 7 bases between the two germline ends. The CDR3 region has the DNA TGTGCCAGCAGCTCGGACAGTAATGAAAAACTGTTTTTT. Its protein is CASSSDSNEKLFF.

The rearrangement links TRBV20-1 to TRBJ2-1; no clear D. The germline gives CDR1 DFQATT, CDR2 SNEGSKA (reference sequence). CDR3 length: 12 residues. Trimming took off 2 bases at V and 10 bases at J, with 12 bases between the two ends. The CDR3 DNA follows: TGCAGTGCTAGACAGCTAGGTGGGGAGCAGTTCTTC. Protein sequence: CSARQLGGEQFF.

The V call is TRBV20-1, the J call TRBJ1-5; weak D call: TRBD1 (6 bases). Germline assignment: CDR1 DFQATT and CDR2 SNEGSKA (reference sequence). CDR3 length: 14 amino acids. V lost 4 bases and J 4 bases, leaving 14 bases between the germline ends. CDR3 DNA sequence: TGCAGTGCTATCCAACCACAGGGTAATCAGCCCCAGCATTTT. It is translated as CSAIQPQGNQPQHF.

The genes are TRBV6-5 and TRBJ1-2; D remains ambiguous. Deletions cut 4 bases from V and 4 bases from J, with 13 bases between. Germline CDR1 and CDR2: MNHEY and SVGAGI. The CDR3 is made up of 14 amino acids. The CDR3 is CASSSHSSGYGYTF. The CDR3 nucleotides are TGTGCCAGCAGTTCACATTCTAGCGGCTATGGCTACACCTTC.

The chain has TRBV9 and TRBJ1-2; 8 nucleotides align to TRBD1. The CDR3 contains 14 residues. V dropped 3 bases and J dropped 8; count of bases not matched to a gene: 9. Germline CDR1 is SGDLS and CDR2 is YYNGEE. The CDR3 nucleotides are TGTGCCAGCAGCGGAGTGGGGACAGGTGGCGGCTACACCTTC. Protein product: CASSGVGTGGGYTF. Together with reference TRBV9 and TRBJ1-2, the CDR3 gives the full variable domain: DSGVTQTPKHLITATGQRVTLRCSPRSGDLSVYWYQQSLDQGLQFLIQYYNGEERAKGNILERFSAQQFPDLHSELNLSSLELGDSALYFCASSGVGTGGGYTFGSGTRLTVV.

This clonotype has a handful of counts. This chain joins TRBV7-2 and TRBJ1-4; D gene ambiguous. Per the germline V gene, CDR1 is SGHTA and CDR2 is FQGNSA. The CDR3 covers 12 residues. V was cut by 2 bases and J by 11 bases, with 9 bases left in between. CDR3 sequence: CASSLLGSKLFF. DNA of the CDR3: TGTGCCAGCAGCTTATTGGGTTCTAAACTGTTTTTT.

This clonotype has more than one count but fewer than ten. The chain combines TRBV6-2 or TRBV6-3 with TRBJ2-7, with 13 nucleotides matching TRBD2. The CDR3 loop spans 22 amino acids. The V and J ends lost 2 bases and 0 bases, in that order; junction bases with no gene match: 19. The germline V gene encodes CDR1 MNHEY and CDR2 SVGEGT. The CDR3 region is CASSYPEVATSGRIFVSYEQYF. For the CDR3, the DNA is TGTGCCAGCAGTTACCCAGAGGTCGCGACTAGCGGGAGGATATTCGTCTCCTACGAGCAGTACTTC.

The sample holds a few counts of this clonotype. The J gene is TRBJ2-1, the V gene TRBV7-3, with 9 bases aligning to TRBD1. This CDR3 region has 15 residues. Losses at the gene ends were 5 bases for V and 3 bases for J; bases not matched to a gene: 5. The germline gives CDR1 SGHTA, CDR2 FQGTGA. The CDR3 nucleotides read TGTGCCAGCAGCCAGGGACAGGGAAACTACAATGAGCAGTTCTTC. It translates to CASSQGQGNYNEQFF.

The rearrangement links TRBV20-1 to TRBJ1-2, with unresolved D. The CDR3 length is 14 residues. Germline CDR1 is DFQATT and CDR2 is SNEGSKA (reference sequence). The V gene lost 1 base and the J gene lost 0 bases, with 9 bases spanning the gap. CDR3 nucleotides: TGCAGTGCTAGAGTGCCGGTTTCTAACTATGGCTACACCTTC. Its protein product is CSARVPVSNYGYTF.

This clonotype has more than one count but fewer than ten. This sequence joins TRBV4-1 and TRBJ2-1; 7 bases match TRBD1. The germline V gene has CDR1 MGHRA and CDR2 YSYEKL. The CDR3 length is 16 residues. The V gene end was trimmed by 0 bases and the J gene end by 3 bases; junction bases not matched to a gene: 5. CDR3 coding DNA: TGCGCCAGCAGCCAAGAACAGGGGCGGGTCTACAATGAGCAGTTCTTC. Translation: CASSQEQGRVYNEQFF.

Worth noting for this clonotype: One end of the junction varies from germline; a read error may be responsible. The chain uses TRBV4-2 and TRBJ1-1, with a possible D match to TRBD1 (5 bases). Germline CDR1 is LGHNA and CDR2 is YNFKEQ. The CDR3 runs 16 residues. CDR3 protein: CAGSHEHRNMNTEAFF. DNA for the CDR3: TGCGCCGGCAGCCATGAACACAGGAACATGAACACTGAAGCTTTCTTT.

The chain couples TRBV7-3 to TRBJ2-3, with 7 positions matching TRBD1. Germline V gene data show CDR1 as SGHTA and CDR2 as FQGTGA. The CDR3 is made up of 15 amino acids. Losses at the gene ends were 5 bases for V and 3 bases for J; bases not matched to a gene: 8. CDR3 region: CASSKTGERTDTQYF. The DNA for the CDR3 is TGTGCCAGCAGCAAAACAGGGGAACGGACAGATACGCAGTATTTT.

CDR3 protein: CASSLISGYEQFF. CDR3 in DNA: TGTGCCAGCAGCCTCATTAGCGGTTATGAGCAGTTCTTC. The chain carries TRBV7-2 and TRBJ2-1; possibly TRBD2 for D (6 bases). The CDR3 consists of 13 residues. Trimming took 5 bases from V and 8 from J, leaving 13 bases between them. Germline CDR1 reads SGHTA; CDR2 reads FQGNSA. Full variable domain (rest looked up from reference TRBV7-2 and TRBJ2-1): GAGVSQSPSNKVTEKGKDVELRCDPISGHTALYWYRQSLGQGLEFLIYFQGNSAPDKSGLPSDRFSAERTGGSVSTLTIQRTQQEDSAVYLCASSLISGYEQFFGPGTRLTVL.

This clonotype was picked up one time. V gene TRBV29-1 combines with J gene TRBJ1-2, with D uncertain. Per the germline V gene, CDR1 is SQVTM and CDR2 is ANQGSEA. V gave up 7 bases and J gave up 7 bases, with 10 bases separating them. The length of the CDR3 is 10 residues. The CDR3 protein is CSARNGGYTF. CDR3 DNA: TGCAGCGCTCGAAACGGTGGCTACACCTTC.

The V call is TRBV6-5, the J call TRBJ2-1; TRBD2 agrees at 7 bases. The V and J ends lost 10 bases and 7 bases, in that order; junction bases with no gene match: 16. This CDR3 has 15 amino acids. Germline V lookup: CDR1 MNHEY, CDR2 SVGAGI. This chain's CDR3 is CATRRRPDGGNEQFF. The CDR3 bases are TGTGCCACCCGCCGCCGGCCGGACGGGGGGAATGAGCAGTTCTTC.

This chain links TRBV6-2 or TRBV6-3 with TRBJ2-3; 11 bases align to TRBD1. Germline V CDR1 and CDR2: MNHEY, SVGEGT. Trimming took 6 bases from V and 4 from J; bases not matched to a gene: 3. CDR3 length: 14 amino acids. The CDR3 DNA follows: TGTGCCAGCAGCCCGGGACAGGGGGCAGATACGCAGTATTTT. This translates into CASSPGQGADTQYF.

The CDR3 loop is CASSTGLAGDGETQYF. The CDR3 DNA reads TGCGCCAGCAGCACGGGACTAGCGGGAGATGGAGAGACCCAGTACTTC. This rearrangement joins TRBV5-1 to TRBJ2-5, with 14 bases aligning to TRBD2. The germline V gene has CDR1 SGHRS and CDR2 YFSETQ. Trimming cost V 4 bases and J 4 bases; bases outside gene matches: 6. The CDR3 extends over 16 amino acids.

The V gene is TRBV7-6, the J gene TRBJ2-2; 7 bases fit TRBD2. This CDR3 spans 14 amino acids. CDR1 and CDR2 from the germline V gene are SGHVS and FNYEAQ. The V gene end was trimmed by 3 bases and the J gene end by 7 bases; junction bases not matched to a gene: 5. The CDR3 sequence: CASSLKGGSGELFF. CDR3 DNA: TGTGCCAGCAGCTTGAAGGGAGGGAGCGGGGAGCTGTTTTTT.

This clonotype was seen a few times. The chain has TRBV29-1 and TRBJ2-7; D gene uncertain. The CDR3 runs 12 residues. CDR1 is SQVTM, CDR2 ANQGSEA, per germline. The V gene lost 7 bases and the J gene lost 6 bases, with 16 bases spanning the gap. CDR3 coding DNA: TGCAGCGCCAGTTCCTCCGCGGCCGAGCAGTACTTC. Translation: CSASSSAAEQYF.

This clonotype showed up just a few times. J is TRBJ1-5 and V is TRBV6-1; D is unclear. The length of the CDR3 is 16 residues. The V and J ends lost 1 base and 2 bases respectively, with 12 bases between them. The germline CDR1 and CDR2 sequences are MNHNS and SASEGT. The chain's CDR3 is CASSEDRHVGNQPQHF. The CDR3 DNA is TGTGCCAGCAGTGAAGATCGTCATGTGGGCAATCAGCCCCAGCATTTT.

This chain links TRBV7-9 with TRBJ2-5; D remains ambiguous. Deletions cut 3 bases from V and 5 bases from J, with 10 bases between. Germline CDR1 SEHNR, CDR2 FQNEAQ (reference sequence). The length of the CDR3 is 13 residues. The CDR3 coding sequence is TGTGCCAGCAGCTTTAACTCGCGGGAGACCCAGTACTTC. Protein: CASSFNSRETQYF.